The sequence of this T cell receptor (beta chain) was determined in a study of shared T cell receptors in the human thymus. CDR3 size: 17 residues. The junction had 6 bases not matched to a gene; V was cut back by 5 bases and J by 0 bases. Looked up from germline, CDR1 is LNHDA and CDR2 is SQIVND (reference sequence). The protocol was immunoSEQ multiplex PCR, while the TCRdb copy is restricted to in-frame clones and leaves out a portion. The data contain 700,000 or so clones, 75% to 90% of them singletons. Another study also made use of these data, one on human thymus T cells.

Material: thymocytes. The receptor's source is a girl less than two years old with a congenital heart defect. This chain connects TRBV19 to TRBJ2-6, with TRBD1 identical over 8 bases. CDR3: CASSPGTGYSGANVLTF. The CDR3 coding sequence is TGTGCCAGTAGTCCCGGGACAGGCTACTCTGGGGCCAACGTCCTGACTTTC. Full variable domain (outside the CDR3, taken from reference TRBV19 and TRBJ2-6): DGGITQSPKYLFRKEGQNVTLSCEQNLNHDAMYWYRQDPGQGLRLIYYSQIVNDFQKGDIAEGYSVSREKKESFPLTVTSAQKNPTAFYLCASSPGTGYSGANVLTFGAGSRLTVL.